This TCR beta chain was observed in a study of blood T cell repertoires in COVID-19. Study-wide context: The samples span acute and convalescent COVID-19 from the United States, Italy and Spain. Sources were T cells, B-cell-depleted T cells, or PBMCs; the material itself was cDNA or gDNA.

In germline, CDR1 is LGHNT, CDR2 FRNRAP. The CDR3 sequence is 14 residues long. V was pared by 5 bases and J by 5 bases, with 15 bases between. In the study's own analysis: Amplification of reference gene primers was used by the study to estimate nucleated cell counts. Only in-frame clones appear in the TCRdb table, and some are missing; sequencing was by immunoSEQ multiplex PCR. From that table come the V and J calls and clone size; the DNA was used to work out D and trimming. In the table there are about 59,000 clones, around four fifths of which are singletons. J is TRBJ1-1 and V is TRBV12-5; perhaps TRBD1 as D (5 bases). Sequencing was carried out using peripheral blood. The TCR sequence derives from a woman between 65 and 79 years old with acute or convalescent COVID-19. The CDR3 DNA is TGTGCTAGTGGTGCGGGGGGATCATGGACTGAAGCTTTCTTT. Its translation is CASGAGGSWTEAFF.